The following is a T cell receptor (beta chain) sequence with its context. Its matching antigen is unknown. Noted time point: cycle 4 day 1 (C4D1), after less than seven weeks of nivolumab. Every patient relapsed after autologous stem cell transplantation, and brentuximab vedotin exposure varied. Purified CD4+ T cells were obtained from thawed PBMCs through magnetic negative selection. Under best response, outcomes were complete response, partial response or progressive disease. Germline lookup yields CDR1 LNHDA and CDR2 SQIVND (reference sequence). CDR3 length: 17 residues. After removal of 6 bases from V and 4 bases from J, the junction contained 15 bases not matched to a gene. Measured with immunoSEQ multiplex PCR; TCRdb has only the in-frame clones, and not every one. In the table there are roughly 35,000 clones, more than 85% of which are singletons. These data are taken from a study of PD-1 blockade in classical Hodgkin lymphoma.

Study observations and caveats: Newly diagnosed patients were reported to exhibit reduced baseline TCR diversity relative to healthy donors. The origin of the repertoire differences remains undefined, with disease activity or prior therapy as possible causes. It was CD4+ TCR diversity, not CD8+, that rose significantly by C4D1.

V usage is TRBV19 and J usage is TRBJ1-2, with 9 bases identical to TRBD1. Sequencing was performed on CD4+ T cells from blood, taken before the fourth cycle of nivolumab. The source of this sequence is a human donor with classical Hodgkin lymphoma. The CDR3 nucleotides read TGTGCCAGTAGCCCCACAGGGACAGGGCGGCCATCCTATGGCTACACCTTC. Its translation is CASSPTGTGRPSYGYTF.